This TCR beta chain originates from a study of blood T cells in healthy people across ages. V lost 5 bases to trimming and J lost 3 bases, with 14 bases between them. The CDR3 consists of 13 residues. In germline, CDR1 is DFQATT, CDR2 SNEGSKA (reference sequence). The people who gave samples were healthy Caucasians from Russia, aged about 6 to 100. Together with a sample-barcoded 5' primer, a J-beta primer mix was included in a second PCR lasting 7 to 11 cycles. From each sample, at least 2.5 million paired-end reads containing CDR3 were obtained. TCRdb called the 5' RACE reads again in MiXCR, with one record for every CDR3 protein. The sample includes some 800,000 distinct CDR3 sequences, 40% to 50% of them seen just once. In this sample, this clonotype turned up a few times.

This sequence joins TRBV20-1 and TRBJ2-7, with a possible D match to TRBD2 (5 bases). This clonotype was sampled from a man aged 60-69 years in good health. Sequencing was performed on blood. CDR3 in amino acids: CSAGLGPNYEQYF. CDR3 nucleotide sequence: TGCAGTGCTGGACTGGGCCCGAACTACGAGCAGTACTTC.